The 7 T cell receptor beta chains in this list originate from one sample, sequenced in a study of early T cells in non-severe SARS-CoV-2 infection. TCRdb passed the 5' RACE reads through MiXCR, listing each CDR3 protein once. The table lists some 80,000 distinct CDR3 sequences, roughly an eighth of them singletons. Sequencing used whole blood, obtained at baseline. Source of these receptors: an adult who was a healthcare worker with PCR-confirmed SARS-CoV-2 infection or an uninfected control (not recorded which). The donor label of this sample is uncertain.

This clonotype was recorded many times. The chain is built from TRBV6-6 and TRBJ1-4; D may be TRBD1 (5 bases). Between the trimmed V and J ends, which lost 4 bases and 8 bases, there was a span of 14 bases. Germline V gives CDR1 MNHNY, CDR2 SVGAGI (reference sequence). The CDR3 is made up of 14 amino acids. The CDR3 bases are TGTGCCAGCAGTTCGGGAGGGGTACGGGAAAAACTGTTTTTT. Translation gives CASSSGGVREKLFF.

The chain employs TRBV2 and TRBJ1-1; a possible D gene is TRBD1 (5 bases). Germline values: CDR1 SNHLY, CDR2 FYNNEI. V dropped 4 bases and J dropped 11 bases, with 14 bases sitting between them. CDR3 length: 12 amino acids. CDR3 in amino acids: CASSGGSPGAFF. In DNA form, the CDR3 reads TGTGCCAGCAGTGGGGGATCCCCAGGGGCTTTCTTT.

This clonotype was observed many times. This chain uses TRBV28 with TRBJ1-4; no firm D call. Looked up from germline, CDR1 is MDHEN and CDR2 is SYDVKM. CDR3 length: 14 residues. The V gene lost 4 bases and the J gene lost 8 bases, with 14 bases spanning the gap. CDR3 sequence reads: CASSSGITGEKLFF. The CDR3 DNA reads as TGTGCCAGCAGTTCGGGTATCACGGGGGAAAAACTGTTTTTT.

This rearrangement joins TRBV9 to TRBJ2-5, with D perhaps matching TRBD2 (6 bases). The CDR3 consists of 13 residues. Trimming pared 1 base from V and 4 bases from J, leaving 8 bases between. CDR1 and CDR2 (germline): SGDLS, YYNGEE. CDR3 bases: TGTGCCAGCAGCGTATGGGACTCAGAGACCCAGTACTTC. Amino acid sequence: CASSVWDSETQYF.

V gene TRBV5-1 combines with J gene TRBJ1-1; D unresolved. This CDR3 is built from 13 residues. V was cut by 1 base and J by 3 bases, with 7 bases left in between. The germline CDR1 and CDR2 sequences are SGHRS and YFSETQ. Here the CDR3 reads CASSLKIDTEAFF. The CDR3 DNA is TGCGCCAGCAGCTTGAAGATTGACACTGAAGCTTTCTTT.

The J gene is TRBJ2-7, the V gene TRBV6-5, with D uncertain. The CDR3 has 13 residues. Trimming shortened V by 0 bases and J by 4 bases, and 7 bases separated the two germline ends. Germline values: CDR1 MNHEY, CDR2 SVGAGI. Here the CDR3 DNA reads TGTGCCAGCAGTTACTCGGTCCTTTACGAGCAGTACTTC. Translating gives CASSYSVLYEQYF.

At least ten counts were recorded for this clonotype. V usage is TRBV6-6 and J usage is TRBJ2-1, with D perhaps TRBD2 (6 bases). CDR1 and CDR2 (germline): MNHNY, SVGAGI (reference sequence). V was clipped by 8 bases and J by 9 bases, with 11 bases between them. This CDR3 has 11 residues. The CDR3 sequence: CASFMGGEQFF. For the CDR3, the DNA is TGTGCCAGCTTCATGGGAGGTGAGCAGTTCTTC.